The clone carrying this T cell receptor (beta chain) appeared a few times. Its antigen remains unidentified. This sample is drawn from a study of shared clonotypes between healthy human individuals. Study outcomes and limitations: Investigators expected sequencing depth to affect clonotype sharing among donors.

The CDR3 length is 14 residues. Germline V gene data show CDR1 as MDHEN and CDR2 as SYDVKM. The V gene end was trimmed by 6 bases and the J gene end by 6 bases; junction bases not matched to a gene: 7. TCRdb's copy holds only in-frame clones and misses some; the assay was immunoSEQ multiplex PCR. The repertoire includes about 1.1 million clones, approximately 80% of them detected once, and 0.7% to 0.95% sits in the top ten. The clonotype originates from a man aged 18 to 29 in good health. Some clones in this sample may be carry-over from other donors' samples. V and J are TRBV28 and TRBJ2-1, with 8 bases that match TRBD2. Sequenced: memory CD4+ T cells from PBMCs. Subset defined: CD45RA-negative fraction. The CDR3 sequence is CASSRPSGGNEQFF. In DNA, the CDR3 is TGTGCCAGCAGCCGGCCGAGCGGGGGCAATGAGCAGTTCTTC.